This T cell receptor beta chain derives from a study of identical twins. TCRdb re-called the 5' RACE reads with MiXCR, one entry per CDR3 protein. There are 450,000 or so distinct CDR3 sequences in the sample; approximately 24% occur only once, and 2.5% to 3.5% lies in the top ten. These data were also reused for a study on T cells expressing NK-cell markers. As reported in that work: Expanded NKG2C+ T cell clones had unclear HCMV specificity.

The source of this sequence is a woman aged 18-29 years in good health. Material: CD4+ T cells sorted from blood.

CDR3 sequence: CSAREGLVGGQDTQYF. The CDR3 bases are TGCAGTGCTAGAGAAGGGCTGGTGGGGGGGCAAGATACGCAGTATTTT. V usage is TRBV20-1 and J usage is TRBJ2-3, with D tentatively TRBD2 (7 bases). Germline V gives CDR1 DFQATT, CDR2 SNEGSKA (reference sequence). Trimming took 0 bases from V and 5 from J, leaving 18 bases between them. The CDR3 contains 16 residues.